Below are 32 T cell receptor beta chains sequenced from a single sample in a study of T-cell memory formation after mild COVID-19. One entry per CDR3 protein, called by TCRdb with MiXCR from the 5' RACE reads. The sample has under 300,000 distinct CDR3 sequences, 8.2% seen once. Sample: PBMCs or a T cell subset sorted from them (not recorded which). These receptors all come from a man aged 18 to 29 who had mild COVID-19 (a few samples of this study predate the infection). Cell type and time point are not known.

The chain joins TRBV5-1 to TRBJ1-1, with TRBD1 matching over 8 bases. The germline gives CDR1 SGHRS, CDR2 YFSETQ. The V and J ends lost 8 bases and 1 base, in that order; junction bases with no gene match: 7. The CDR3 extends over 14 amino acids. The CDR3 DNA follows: TGCGCCAGTCAGGGGGCCCAGGGGAACACTGAAGCTTTCTTT. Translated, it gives CASQGAQGNTEAFF.

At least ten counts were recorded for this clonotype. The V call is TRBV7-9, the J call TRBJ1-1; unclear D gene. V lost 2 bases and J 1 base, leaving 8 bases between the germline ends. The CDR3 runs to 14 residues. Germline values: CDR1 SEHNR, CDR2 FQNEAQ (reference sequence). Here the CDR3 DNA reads TGTGCCAGCAGCTTAACAGACAAGAACACTGAAGCTTTCTTT. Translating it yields CASSLTDKNTEAFF.

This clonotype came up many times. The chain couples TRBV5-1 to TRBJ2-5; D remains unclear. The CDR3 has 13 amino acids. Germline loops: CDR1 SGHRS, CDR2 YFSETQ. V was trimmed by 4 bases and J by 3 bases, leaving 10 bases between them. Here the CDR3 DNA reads TGCGCCAGCAGCCCCTCCATAAAAGAGACCCAGTACTTC. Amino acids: CASSPSIKETQYF.

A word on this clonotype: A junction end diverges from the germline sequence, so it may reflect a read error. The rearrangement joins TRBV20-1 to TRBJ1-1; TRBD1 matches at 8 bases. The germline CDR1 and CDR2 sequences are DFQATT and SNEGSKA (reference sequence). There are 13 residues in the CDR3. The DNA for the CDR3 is TGCAGTGCTGGGACAGGAATGAACACTAAAGCTTTCTTT. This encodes CSAGTGMNTKAFF.

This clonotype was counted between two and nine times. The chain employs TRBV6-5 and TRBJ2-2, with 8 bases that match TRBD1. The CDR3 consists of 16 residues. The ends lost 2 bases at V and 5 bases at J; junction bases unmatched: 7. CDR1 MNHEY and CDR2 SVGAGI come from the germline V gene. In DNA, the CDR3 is TGTGCCAGCAGTTACCGCTGGGACAGGTGGACCGGGGAGCTGTTTTTT. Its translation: CASSYRWDRWTGELFF.

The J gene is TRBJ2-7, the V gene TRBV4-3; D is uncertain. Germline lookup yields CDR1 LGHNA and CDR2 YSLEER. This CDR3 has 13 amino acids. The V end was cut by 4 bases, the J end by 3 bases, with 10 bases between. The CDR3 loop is CASSPATGYEQYV. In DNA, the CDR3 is TGCGCCAGCAGCCCAGCGACCGGCTACGAGCAGTACGTC.

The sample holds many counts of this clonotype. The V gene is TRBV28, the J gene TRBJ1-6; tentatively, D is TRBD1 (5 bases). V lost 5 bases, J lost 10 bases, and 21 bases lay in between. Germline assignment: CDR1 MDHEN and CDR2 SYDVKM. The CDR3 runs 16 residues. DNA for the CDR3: TGTGCCAGCAGTAGTCCCGGGACTTCACCGGGATCACCCCTCCACTTT. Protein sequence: CASSSPGTSPGSPLHF.

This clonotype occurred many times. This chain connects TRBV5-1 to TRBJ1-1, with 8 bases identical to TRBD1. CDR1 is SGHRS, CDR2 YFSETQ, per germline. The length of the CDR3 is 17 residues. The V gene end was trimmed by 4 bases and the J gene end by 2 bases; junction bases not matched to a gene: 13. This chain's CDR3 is CASSPQPTGALNTEAFF. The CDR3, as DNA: TGCGCCAGCAGCCCTCAACCGACAGGGGCTTTAAACACTGAAGCTTTCTTT.

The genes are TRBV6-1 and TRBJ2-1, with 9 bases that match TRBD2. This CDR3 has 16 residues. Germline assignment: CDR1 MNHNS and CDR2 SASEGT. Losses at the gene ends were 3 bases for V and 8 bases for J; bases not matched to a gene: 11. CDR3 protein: CASSDPGAGGQDEQFF. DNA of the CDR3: TGTGCCAGCAGTGACCCAGGTGCGGGGGGGCAAGATGAGCAGTTCTTC.

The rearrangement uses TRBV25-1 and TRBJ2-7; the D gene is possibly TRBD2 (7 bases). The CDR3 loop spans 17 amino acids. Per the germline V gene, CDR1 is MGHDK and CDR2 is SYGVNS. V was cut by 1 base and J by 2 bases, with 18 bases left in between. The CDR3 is CASSESPPRGGAYEQYF. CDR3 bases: TGTGCCAGCAGTGAATCCCCGCCGAGGGGGGGGGCCTACGAGCAGTACTTC.

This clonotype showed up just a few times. This CDR3 reads CASSSWPSDPTYEQYV. The CDR3 region has the DNA TGTGCCAGCAGCTCCTGGCCGTCGGACCCAACCTACGAGCAGTACGTC. The chain has TRBV7-8 and TRBJ2-7; D gene ambiguous. Looked up from germline, CDR1 is SGHVS and CDR2 is FQNEAQ. The CDR3 contains 16 residues. V was pared by 4 bases and J by 2 bases, with 18 bases between.

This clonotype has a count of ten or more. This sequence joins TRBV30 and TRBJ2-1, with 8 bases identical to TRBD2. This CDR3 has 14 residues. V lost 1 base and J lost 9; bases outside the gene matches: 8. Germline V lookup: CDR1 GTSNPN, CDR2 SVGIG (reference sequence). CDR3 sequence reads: CAWSGGGSEVEQFF. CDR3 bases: TGTGCCTGGAGTGGCGGGGGGTCGGAGGTTGAGCAGTTCTTC.

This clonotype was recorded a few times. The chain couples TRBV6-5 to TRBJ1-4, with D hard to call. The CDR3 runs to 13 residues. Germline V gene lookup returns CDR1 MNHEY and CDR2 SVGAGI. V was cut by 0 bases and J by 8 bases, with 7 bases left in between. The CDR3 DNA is TGTGCCAGCAGTTACTCCCGCCGCGAAAAACTGTTTTTT. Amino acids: CASSYSRREKLFF.

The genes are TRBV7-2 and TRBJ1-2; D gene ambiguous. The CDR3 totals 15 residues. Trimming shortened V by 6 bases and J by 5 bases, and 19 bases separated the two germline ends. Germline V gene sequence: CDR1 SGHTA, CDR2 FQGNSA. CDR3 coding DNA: TGTGCCAGCAGAGAAGTCCCCCGCCCGGGGTATGGCTACACCTTC. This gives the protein CASREVPRPGYGYTF. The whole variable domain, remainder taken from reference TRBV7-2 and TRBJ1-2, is GAGVSQSPSNKVTEKGKDVELRCDPISGHTALYWYRQSLGQGLEFLIYFQGNSAPDKSGLPSDRFSAERTGGSVSTLTIQRTQQEDSAVYLCASREVPRPGYGYTFGSGTRLTVV.

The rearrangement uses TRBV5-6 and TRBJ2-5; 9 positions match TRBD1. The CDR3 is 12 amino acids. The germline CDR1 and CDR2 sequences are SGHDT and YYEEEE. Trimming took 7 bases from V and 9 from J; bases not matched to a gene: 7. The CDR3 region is CASGGQGKAQYF. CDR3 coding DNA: TGTGCCAGCGGGGGACAGGGAAAAGCCCAGTACTTC.

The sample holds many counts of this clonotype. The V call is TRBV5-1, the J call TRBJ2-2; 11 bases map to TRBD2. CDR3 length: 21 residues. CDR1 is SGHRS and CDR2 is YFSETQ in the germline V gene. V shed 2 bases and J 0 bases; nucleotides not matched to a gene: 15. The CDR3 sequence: CASSFRRLAGTFTSNTGELFF. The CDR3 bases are TGCGCCAGCAGCTTCCGCCGACTAGCGGGGACGTTTACCTCGAACACCGGGGAGCTGTTTTTT.

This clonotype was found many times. The CDR3 bases are TGCGCCAGCAGCAAGGGACTAGAGTGGGATGAGCAGTTCTTC. It codes for CASSKGLEWDEQFF. The chain employs TRBV5-1 and TRBJ2-1; TRBD2 aligns across 8 bases. The CDR3 totals 14 residues. In germline, CDR1 is SGHRS, CDR2 YFSETQ. V gave up 4 bases and J gave up 8 bases; unmatched junction bases: 8.

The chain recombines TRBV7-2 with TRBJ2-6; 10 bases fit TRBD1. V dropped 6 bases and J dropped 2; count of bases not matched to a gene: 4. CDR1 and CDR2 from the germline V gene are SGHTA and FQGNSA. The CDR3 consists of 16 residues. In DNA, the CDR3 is TGTGCCAGCAGAGATGGACAGGGGGCTGGGGCCAACGTCCTGACTTTC. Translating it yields CASRDGQGAGANVLTF.

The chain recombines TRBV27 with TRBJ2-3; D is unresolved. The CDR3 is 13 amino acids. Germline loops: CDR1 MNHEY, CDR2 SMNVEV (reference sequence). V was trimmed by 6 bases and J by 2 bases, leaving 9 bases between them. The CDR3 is CASRRVSTDTQYF. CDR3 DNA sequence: TGTGCCAGCAGAAGGGTGTCCACAGATACGCAGTATTTT.

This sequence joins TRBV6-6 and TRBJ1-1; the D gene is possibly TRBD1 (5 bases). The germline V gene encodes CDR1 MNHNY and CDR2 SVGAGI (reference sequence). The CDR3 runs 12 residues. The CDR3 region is CAAGEMNTEAFF. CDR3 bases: TGTGCGGCGGGGGAGATGAACACTGAAGCTTTCTTT.

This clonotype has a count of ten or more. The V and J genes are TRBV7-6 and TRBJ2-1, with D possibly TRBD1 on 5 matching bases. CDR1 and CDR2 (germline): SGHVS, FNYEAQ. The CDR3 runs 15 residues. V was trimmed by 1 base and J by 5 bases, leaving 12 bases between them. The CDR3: CASSLDVGDNNEQFF. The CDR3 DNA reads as TGTGCCAGCAGCTTAGACGTAGGGGATAACAATGAGCAGTTCTTC. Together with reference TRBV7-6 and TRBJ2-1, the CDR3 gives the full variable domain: GAGVSQSPRYKVTKRGQDVALRCDPISGHVSLYWYRQALGQGPEFLTYFNYEAQQDKSGLPNDRFSAERPEGSISTLTIQRTEQRDSAMYRCASSLDVGDNNEQFFGPGTRLTVL.

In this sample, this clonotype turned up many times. CDR3: CASSFSQGDTGELFF. As DNA, the CDR3 is TGCGCCAGCAGTTTTTCACAGGGGGACACCGGGGAGCTGTTTTTT. The V call is TRBV5-1, the J call TRBJ2-2; TRBD1 matches at 8 bases. CDR3 size: 15 residues. V dropped 5 bases and J dropped 3; count of bases not matched to a gene: 6. The germline V gene encodes CDR1 SGHRS and CDR2 YFSETQ. Full variable domain (rest looked up from reference TRBV5-1 and TRBJ2-2): KAGVTQTPRYLIKTRGQQVTLSCSPISGHRSVSWYQQTPGQGLQFLFEYFSETQRNKGNFPGRFSGRQFSNSRSEMNVSTLELGDSALYLCASSFSQGDTGELFFGEGSRLTVL.

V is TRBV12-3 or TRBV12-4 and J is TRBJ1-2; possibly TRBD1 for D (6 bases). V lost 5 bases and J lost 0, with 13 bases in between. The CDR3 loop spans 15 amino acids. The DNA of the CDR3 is TGTGCCAGCAGTCCCCGGGACATGGCTAACTATGGCTACACCTTC. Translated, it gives CASSPRDMANYGYTF.

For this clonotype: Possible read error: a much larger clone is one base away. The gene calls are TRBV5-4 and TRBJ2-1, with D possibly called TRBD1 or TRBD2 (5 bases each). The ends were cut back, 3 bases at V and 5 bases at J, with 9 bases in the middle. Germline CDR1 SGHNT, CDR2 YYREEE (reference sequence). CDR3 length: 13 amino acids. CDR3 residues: CASSWGRNNEQFF. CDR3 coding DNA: TGTGCCAGCAGCTGGGGACGGAACAATGAGCAGTTCTTC.

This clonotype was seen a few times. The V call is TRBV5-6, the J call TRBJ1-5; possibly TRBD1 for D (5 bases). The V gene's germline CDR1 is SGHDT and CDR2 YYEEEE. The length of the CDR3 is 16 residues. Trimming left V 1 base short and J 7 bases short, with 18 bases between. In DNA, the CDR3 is TGTGCCAGCAGCTTGAGTGGACAAGGAGCGGGGCAGCCCCAGCATTTT. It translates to CASSLSGQGAGQPQHF.

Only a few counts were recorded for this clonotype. This CDR3 reads CASSLSSGQETQYF. The CDR3 DNA follows: TGTGCCAGCAGCTTAAGTAGCGGACAAGAGACCCAGTACTTC. This rearrangement joins TRBV7-3 to TRBJ2-5; D may be TRBD2 (6 bases). The CDR3 runs 14 residues. CDR1 SGHTA and CDR2 FQGTGA come from the germline V gene. V was trimmed by 1 base and J by 2 bases, leaving 8 bases between them.

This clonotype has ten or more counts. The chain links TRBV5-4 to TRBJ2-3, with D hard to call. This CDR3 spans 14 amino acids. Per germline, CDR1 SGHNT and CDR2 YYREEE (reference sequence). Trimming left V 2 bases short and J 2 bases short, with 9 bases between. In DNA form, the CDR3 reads TGTGCCAGCAGCTTAGGATTCAACACAGATACGCAGTATTTT. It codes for CASSLGFNTDTQYF.

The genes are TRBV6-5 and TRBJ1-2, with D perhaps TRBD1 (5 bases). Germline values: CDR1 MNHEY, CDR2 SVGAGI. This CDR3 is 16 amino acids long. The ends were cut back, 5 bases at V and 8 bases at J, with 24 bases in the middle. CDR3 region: CASSQRGGGNTLGYTF. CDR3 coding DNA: TGTGCCAGCAGTCAAAGGGGCGGGGGTAACACACTCGGCTACACCTTC.

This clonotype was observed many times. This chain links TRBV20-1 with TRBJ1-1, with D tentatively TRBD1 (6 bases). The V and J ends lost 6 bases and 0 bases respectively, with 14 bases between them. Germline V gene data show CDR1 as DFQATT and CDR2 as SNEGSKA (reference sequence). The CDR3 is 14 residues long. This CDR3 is CSATGQYMNTEAFF. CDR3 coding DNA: TGCAGTGCAACCGGACAGTATATGAACACTGAAGCTTTCTTT.

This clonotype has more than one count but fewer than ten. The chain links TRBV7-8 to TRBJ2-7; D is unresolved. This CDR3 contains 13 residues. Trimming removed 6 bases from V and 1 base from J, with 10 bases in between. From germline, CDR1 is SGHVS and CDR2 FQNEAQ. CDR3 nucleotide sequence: TGTGCCAGCAGGTCAGGAGAATCCTACGAGCAGTACGTC. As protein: CASRSGESYEQYV.

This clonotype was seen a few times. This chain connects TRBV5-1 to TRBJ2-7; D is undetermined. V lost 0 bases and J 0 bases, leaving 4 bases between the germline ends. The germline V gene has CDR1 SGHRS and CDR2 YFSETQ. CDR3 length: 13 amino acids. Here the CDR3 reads CASSLEVSYEQYF. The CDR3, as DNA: TGCGCCAGCAGCTTGGAAGTCTCCTACGAGCAGTACTTC.

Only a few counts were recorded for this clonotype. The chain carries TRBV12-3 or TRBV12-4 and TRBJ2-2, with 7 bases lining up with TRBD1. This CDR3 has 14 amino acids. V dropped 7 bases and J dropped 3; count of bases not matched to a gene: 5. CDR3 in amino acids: CASTQQGYTGELFF. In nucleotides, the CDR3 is TGTGCCAGCACTCAACAGGGGTACACCGGGGAGCTGTTTTTT.